The TCR beta chain under discussion was sequenced for a study of CD8 T cells in Susac syndrome. A word on this clonotype: Its specificity is not known.

General observations from the study: The authors found sixteen Susac-specific public clones in total CD8+ repertoires and a few in CD8+ TEMRA repertoires.

Between the trimmed V and J ends, which lost 7 bases and 10 bases, there was a span of 12 bases. This CDR3 is built from 11 residues. Germline V gene sequence: CDR1 SGHRS, CDR2 YFSETQ. Random hexamers primed reverse transcription of about 0.5 to 1 ug RNA. In TCRdb, the immunoSEQ multiplex PCR reads were re-called with MiXCR into one record per CDR3 protein. The sample records about 130,000 distinct CDR3 sequences, around 94% being singletons. The chain is built from TRBV5-1 and TRBJ2-1, with D possibly TRBD2 on 5 matching bases. The sample was CD8+ T cells from PBMCs. The TCR was taken from a human donor with Susac syndrome. CDR3 bases: TGCGCCAGCGAGATAGGCGGGGAGCAGTTCTTC. It translates to CASEIGGEQFF.